Following are 20 T cell receptor beta chains from one sample sequenced in a study of T cell changes during pregnancy in multiple sclerosis. Sequenced by immunoSEQ multiplex PCR; TCRdb stores in-frame clones only, minus some. This repertoire shows about 64,000 clones, approximately 91% found once; its top ten account for approximately 1.2%. The material sequenced was peripheral blood, taken in the second trimester of pregnancy. The source is a female donor with multiple sclerosis, enrolled in a pregnancy study.

The chain couples TRBV4-1 to TRBJ1-6; tentative D call: TRBD1 (5 bases). CDR1 and CDR2 (germline): MGHRA, YSYEKL. V dropped 0 bases and J dropped 3 bases, with 12 bases sitting between them. The CDR3 has 17 amino acids. The CDR3 DNA sequence: TGCGCCAGCAGCCAAGATCAACAGGTTTACTATAATTCACCCCTCCACTTT. Protein product: CASSQDQQVYYNSPLHF.

The genes are TRBV5-5 and TRBJ1-3; D gene uncertain. This CDR3 comprises 15 residues. V dropped 2 bases and J dropped 0 bases, with 9 bases sitting between them. Germline loops: CDR1 SGHKS, CDR2 YYEKEE (reference sequence). The CDR3 region is CASSLTTSSGNTIYF. Written as DNA, the CDR3 is TGTGCCAGCAGCTTAACGACAAGCTCTGGAAACACCATATATTTT.

This sequence joins TRBV7-8 and TRBJ2-3, with 8 nucleotides matching TRBD1. There are 16 residues in the CDR3. V lost 2 bases and J lost 4; bases outside the gene matches: 8. Germline loops: CDR1 SGHVS, CDR2 FQNEAQ. CDR3 DNA: TGTGCCAGCAGCTTAAGAGACAGGGGTTTTGCAGATACGCAGTATTTT. Protein product: CASSLRDRGFADTQYF.

The chain combines TRBV6-1 with TRBJ1-2; D gene uncertain. CDR3 size: 11 residues. Germline V lookup: CDR1 MNHNS, CDR2 SASEGT. The V gene lost 3 bases and the J gene lost 3 bases, with 2 bases spanning the gap. CDR3 nucleotide sequence: TGTGCCAGCAGTGACTACTATGGCTACACCTTC. The encoded protein is CASSDYYGYTF.

Points on this clone: Its ends do not fully match the called genes, so a read error is possible. The V and J genes are TRBV5-1 and TRBJ1-1; no reliable D call. The CDR3 consists of 14 residues. Germline assignment: CDR1 SGHRS and CDR2 YFSETQ. The CDR3 region has the DNA TGCGCCAGCAGCTTGGCGTTACTTGACACCGAAGCTTTCTTT. This translates into CASSLALLDTEAFF.

The chain links TRBV7-3 to TRBJ1-1, with D uncertain. Deletions cut 5 bases from V and 3 bases from J, with 10 bases between. Germline-derived CDR1 and CDR2 are SGHTA and FQGTGA. This CDR3 is built from 13 residues. CDR3: CASSPFPDTEAFF. Written as DNA, the CDR3 is TGTGCCAGCAGCCCTTTCCCTGACACTGAAGCTTTCTTT.

V usage is TRBV10-3 and J usage is TRBJ2-6; 8 nucleotides align to TRBD1. Germline loops: CDR1 ENHRY, CDR2 SYGVKD. Trimming cost V 3 bases and J 2 bases; bases outside gene matches: 15. The CDR3 runs 20 residues. The CDR3 reads CAISDPGRQGNLPGANVLTF. The CDR3 DNA sequence: TGTGCCATCAGTGATCCCGGAAGACAGGGGAATTTGCCTGGGGCCAACGTCCTGACTTTC.

This chain links TRBV6-1 with TRBJ1-5; D uncertain. The germline V gene encodes CDR1 MNHNS and CDR2 SASEGT. This CDR3 is built from 11 residues. Trimming removed 8 bases at V and 8 bases at J, with 10 bases between. The CDR3 sequence is CASGFSEPQHF. The DNA for the CDR3 is TGTGCCAGCGGCTTCAGCGAGCCCCAGCATTTT.

V usage is TRBV7-3 and J usage is TRBJ2-7; 7 bases match TRBD1. The CDR3 contains 13 residues. The ends lost 5 bases at V and 6 bases at J; junction bases unmatched: 7. The germline gives CDR1 SGHTA, CDR2 FQGTGA. The CDR3 bases are TGTGCCAGCAGCGCCACAGGGGTCGGCGAGCAGTACTTC. It yields the protein CASSATGVGEQYF.

V and J are TRBV10-3 and TRBJ1-4, with D perhaps matching TRBD1 (6 bases). CDR1 is ENHRY and CDR2 is SYGVKD in the germline V gene. The CDR3 has 16 amino acids. Trimming took off 2 bases at V and 9 bases at J, with 19 bases between the two ends. DNA of the CDR3: TGTGCCATCAGTGAGAGGGGAGAACAGGGCAGACAAAAACTGTTTTTT. Residues: CAISERGEQGRQKLFF.

A single count supports this clone. The chain couples TRBV6-1 to TRBJ1-6; the match to TRBD1 covers 7 bases. Looked up from germline, CDR1 is MNHNS and CDR2 is SASEGT. The CDR3 has 18 residues. V lost 0 bases to trimming and J lost 3 bases; unmatched junction nucleotides: 8. The CDR3 region is CASSEARTGGYYNSPLHF. CDR3 bases: TGTGCCAGCAGTGAAGCTCGGACAGGCGGGTACTATAATTCACCCCTCCACTTT.

The genes are TRBV5-5 and TRBJ1-3; TRBD1 aligns across 11 bases. V trimming: 4 bases; J trimming: 4 bases; junction bases outside the gene matches: 13. The V gene's germline CDR1 is SGHKS and CDR2 YYEKEE (reference sequence). The CDR3 consists of 18 residues. CDR3 DNA: TGTGCCAGCAGCCCCGGGACAGGGGGTGACTATTCCGGAAACACCATATATTTT. This encodes CASSPGTGGDYSGNTIYF.

The chain carries TRBV6-5 and TRBJ1-2, with TRBD1 matching 7 bases. Germline V gene data show CDR1 as MNHEY and CDR2 as SVGAGI. With 6 bases clipped from V and 7 bases from J, the junction kept 8 bases outside the gene matches. The CDR3 is made up of 13 amino acids. The CDR3, as DNA: TGTGCCAGCAGCCTACAGGGGTGGGGTGGCTACACCTTC. Translating gives CASSLQGWGGYTF.

CDR3 bases: TGTGCCAGTAGCTACCGGGACAGGGAATACGAGCAGTACTTC. Protein: CASSYRDREYEQYF. The J gene is TRBJ2-7, the V gene TRBV19; 9 bases match TRBD1. This CDR3 has 14 amino acids. CDR1 and CDR2 from the germline V gene are LNHDA and SQIVND (reference sequence). Trimming took 6 bases from V and 4 from J; bases not matched to a gene: 7.

The chain combines TRBV5-1 with TRBJ1-2; a weak D match, TRBD1 (5 bases). CDR1 and CDR2 from the germline V gene are SGHRS and YFSETQ. Trimming pared 4 bases from V and 5 bases from J, leaving 18 bases between. CDR3 length equals 15 residues. CDR3 loop: CASSPDTHLLYGYTF. The CDR3 nucleotides read TGCGCCAGCAGCCCGGACACCCATCTCCTATATGGCTACACCTTC.

This chain joins TRBV18 and TRBJ2-7, with a weak D call TRBD1 (5 bases). The CDR3 covers 12 residues. V lost 5 bases to trimming and J lost 3 bases, with 8 bases between them. Germline V lookup: CDR1 KGHSH, CDR2 LQKENI. CDR3 coding DNA: TGTGCCAGCTCATCCGACAGCTACGAGCAGTACTTC. Encoded protein: CASSSDSYEQYF.

The rearrangement uses TRBV5-1 and TRBJ1-1; D unresolved. Trimming shortened V by 4 bases and J by 3 bases, and 13 bases separated the two germline ends. CDR1 is SGHRS and CDR2 is YFSETQ in the germline V gene. The CDR3 loop spans 14 amino acids. CDR3 DNA sequence: TGCGCCAGCAGCCTCCTTCGGGAGGACACTGAAGCTTTCTTT. Protein product: CASSLLREDTEAFF.

The chain employs TRBV5-1 and TRBJ2-7; D is uncertain. V lost 0 bases and J 5 bases, leaving 18 bases between the germline ends. The CDR3 has 16 amino acids. CDR1 and CDR2 (germline): SGHRS, YFSETQ. The CDR3 sequence is CASSLAGQVGVDEQYF. In DNA, the CDR3 is TGCGCCAGCAGCTTGGCCGGTCAGGTCGGCGTGGACGAGCAGTACTTC.

This rearrangement joins TRBV15 to TRBJ2-6, with TRBD1 identical over 8 bases. The CDR3 extends over 16 amino acids. CDR1 is LNHNV and CDR2 is YYDKDF in the germline V gene (reference sequence). The ends lost 0 bases at V and 4 bases at J; junction bases unmatched: 2. Here the CDR3 DNA reads TGTGCCACCAGCAGAGAGACAGGGGTCGGGGCCAACGTCCTGACTTTC. Residues: CATSRETGVGANVLTF.

The rearrangement uses TRBV5-1 and TRBJ2-3; maybe TRBD1 (6 bases). The CDR3 has 14 residues. Germline-derived CDR1 and CDR2 are SGHRS and YFSETQ. V was cut by 2 bases and J by 2 bases, with 9 bases left in between. CDR3 coding DNA: TGCGCCAGCAGCTTAGGACAGCACACAGATACGCAGTATTTT. Translation gives CASSLGQHTDTQYF.